A selection of T cell receptor beta chains follows, all from one sample in a study of CD8 T cells in ankylosing spondylitis. In TCRdb, the 5' RACE reads were re-called with MiXCR into one record per CDR3 protein. The top ten hold around 4.1% of the sample, which has some 150,000 distinct CDR3 sequences, 10% to 12% seen once. Material for sequencing was blood, either unsorted or a sorted T cell fraction (not recorded which). The origin of the receptors is a female donor with ankylosing spondylitis or in good health (not recorded which). Both conserved end residues are part of each CDR3. A D gene is named only where the DNA matches it firmly. Sizes are listed as once, few, many, or a class for an expanded clone.

>TRBD2|TRBV20-1|TRBJ2-7|many
CSAEPGLGSYEQYF
TGCAGTGCCGAACCGGGACTAGGCTCCTACGAGCAGTACTTC
>NA|TRBV6-5|TRBJ1-1|many
CASSYRAGPMNTEAFF
TGTGCCAGCAGTTACAGGGCAGGGCCTATGAACACTGAAGCTTTCTTT
>TRBD1|TRBV12-3/TRBV12-4|TRBJ1-2|many
CASSLMGQGRRGYTF
TGTGCCAGCAGTTTAATGGGACAGGGACGGAGAGGCTACACCTTC
>NA|TRBV16|TRBJ1-2|many
CASSLTDIYSNYGYTF
TGTGCCAGCAGCCTCACAGACATCTACTCTAACTATGGCTACACCTTC
>TRBD1|TRBV7-2|TRBJ1-2|many
CASSLLGQDYGYTF
TGTGCCAGCAGCTTACTTGGACAGGACTATGGCTACACCTTC
>TRBD2|TRBV5-1|TRBJ2-1|many
CASSLGLAAYNEQFF
TGCGCCAGCAGCTTGGGACTAGCGGCTTACAATGAGCAGTTCTTC
>NA|TRBV5-1|TRBJ2-3|many
CASSLQLGGASTDTQYF
TGCGCCAGCAGCCTCCAACTAGGGGGGGCTAGCACAGATACGCAGTATTTT
>NA|TRBV18|TRBJ1-5|many
CASSSTGSASQPQHF
TGTGCCAGCTCATCTACCGGGAGCGCGAGTCAGCCCCAGCATTTT
>NA|TRBV30|TRBJ1-6|few
CASGDRDSPLHF
TGTGCCTCCGGGGATCGTGATTCACCCCTCCACTTT
>NA|TRBV7-2|TRBJ1-1|many
CASSPPGTVNTEAFF
TGTGCCAGCAGCCCACCTGGGACGGTGAACACTGAAGCTTTCTTT